These T cell receptor beta chains were read from a single sample in a study of shared clonotypes between healthy human individuals. TCRdb's copy holds only in-frame clones and misses some; the assay was immunoSEQ multiplex PCR. The table includes around 2.3 million clones, roughly 95% detected once. Input material: naive CD4+ T cells sorted from blood. Every receptor here comes from a man between 18 and 29 years old in good health. The CDR3 runs from the conserved cysteine through the conserved F or W. D genes are given only for firm matches. Expanded clones are given a class, and other clones once, few, many or no size at all.

length	V	size	D	J	DNA	CDR3
16	TRBV5-1	once	.	TRBJ1-1	TGCGCCAGCAGTTGGGATCCCGGGACAACGAACACTGAAGCTTTCTTT	CASSWDPGTTNTEAFF
13	TRBV28	once	TRBD1	TRBJ1-6	TGTGCCAGCAGAGACAGGGTCGGTTCACCCCTCCACTTT	CASRDRVGSPLHF
15	TRBV19	.	TRBD1	TRBJ1-2	TGTGCCAGTAGTGACCGGGACAGGGGGAACTATGGCTACACCTTC	CASSDRDRGNYGYTF
12	TRBV5-1	.	.	TRBJ2-1	TGCGCCAGCAGCTTGATCGCGGGCGAGCAGTTCTTC	CASSLIAGEQFF
18	TRBV9	.	TRBD2	TRBJ2-7	TGTGCCAGCAGCGTAGGTGGTGGTAGCGGGGGGGCTTTCGACGAGCAGTACTTC	CASSVGGGSGGAFDEQYF
13	TRBV5-1	.	.	TRBJ2-5	TGCGCCAGCAGCAGGGGACCGGCGGAGACCCAGTACTTC	CASSRGPAETQYF
15	TRBV7-2	.	.	TRBJ2-7	TGTGCCAGCACCCTTAGTAGGACGGGAGTCTACGAGCAGTACTTC	CASTLSRTGVYEQYF
16	TRBV9	once	.	TRBJ2-3	TGTGCCAGCAGCGCCAGGACTGGCACAACTGGAGATACGCAGTATTTT	CASSARTGTTGDTQYF
17	TRBV5-4	.	TRBD2	TRBJ2-1	TGTGCCAGCAGCTCAAGCGGGAGCGGGGGTTCCTACAATGAGCAGTTCTTC	CASSSSGSGGSYNEQFF
13	TRBV10-3	.	.	TRBJ2-5	TGTGCCATCATGTCAGGTAGCCAAGAGACCCAGTACTTC	CAIMSGSQETQYF
15	TRBV19	.	.	TRBJ1-6	TGTGCCACCAAACTCGGGACGGTTTGGAATTCACCCCTCCACTTT	CATKLGTVWNSPLHF
15	TRBV28	.	TRBD1	TRBJ2-7	TGTGCCAGCAGTTTAGGGGGACAGGGGGCGCTTGAGCAGTACTTC	CASSLGGQGALEQYF
14	TRBV12-5	.	.	TRBJ2-5	TGTGCTAGTGGTCAGGGACGTATACAAGAGACCCAGTACTTC	CASGQGRIQETQYF
15	TRBV14	once	.	TRBJ1-1	TGTGCCAGCAGCCGACTGGGGGGCATGAACACTGAAGCTTTCTTT	CASSRLGGMNTEAFF
17	TRBV5-1	.	TRBD1	TRBJ2-3	TGCGCCAGCAGCGCCAGACAGGGCCCTACCTACACAGATACGCAGTATTTT	CASSARQGPTYTDTQYF
15	TRBV5-4	.	TRBD2	TRBJ2-3	TGTGCCAGCAGCTTCCCGGGGGGAGCGGCAGATACGCAGTATTTT	CASSFPGGAADTQYF